These 8 T cell receptor beta chains originate from one sample sequenced in a study of T-cell reconstitution after alpha-beta-depleted transplantation in children. It was with unique molecular identifiers that the TCRbeta library was prepared. TCRdb reprocessed the PCR reads via MiXCR and lists one record per CDR3 protein. The data show approximately 400,000 distinct CDR3 sequences, approximately 11% seen once. The source material was PBMCs from the stem cell graft donor, sampled from the stem cell graft. Receptor source: a human donor who donated a stem cell graft to a child with acute myeloid leukemia.

The genes are TRBV20-1 and TRBJ2-1; the match to TRBD2 covers 11 bases. The length of the CDR3 is 14 residues. Germline CDR1 DFQATT, CDR2 SNEGSKA (reference sequence). The V gene end was trimmed by 1 base and the J gene end by 8 bases; junction bases not matched to a gene: 4. In DNA form, the CDR3 reads TGCAGTGCTAGAGCGGGGACTAGCGGTGATGAGCAGTTCTTC. Amino acid sequence: CSARAGTSGDEQFF.

The chain is built from TRBV12-3 or TRBV12-4 and TRBJ1-5; unclear D gene. The V gene lost 4 bases and the J gene lost 7 bases, with 11 bases spanning the gap. This CDR3 comprises 13 residues. Here the CDR3 reads CASSSGVGQPQHF. For the CDR3, the DNA is TGTGCCAGCAGTTCGGGAGTTGGGCAGCCCCAGCATTTT.

The chain combines TRBV5-5 with TRBJ1-1, with 8 nucleotides matching TRBD1. The J segment lost 6 bases and the V segment lost 4 bases, leaving 5 bases of the junction unmatched. CDR1 and CDR2 (germline): SGHKS, YYEKEE (reference sequence). The length of the CDR3 is 13 residues. The CDR3 here is CASSPGQGPEAFF. The CDR3 bases are TGTGCCAGCAGCCCCGGACAGGGCCCTGAAGCTTTCTTT.

This chain uses TRBV19 with TRBJ1-2; 8 bases fit TRBD1. The germline V gene encodes CDR1 LNHDA and CDR2 SQIVND (reference sequence). The CDR3 loop spans 17 amino acids. Trimming at V came to 2 bases and at J to 4 bases, leaving 12 bases not matched to a gene. The chain's CDR3 is CASSITTKHGQGYGYTF. The DNA for the CDR3 is TGTGCCAGTAGTATAACCACGAAACACGGACAGGGCTATGGCTACACCTTC.

V and J are TRBV5-1 and TRBJ2-2, with D unclear. CDR3 size: 14 residues. Germline CDR1 SGHRS, CDR2 YFSETQ. The V gene lost 4 bases and the J gene lost 5 bases, with 12 bases spanning the gap. The CDR3 sequence: CASSPLGATGELFF. As DNA, the CDR3 is TGCGCCAGCAGCCCGCTGGGTGCGACCGGGGAGCTGTTTTTT.

The chain links TRBV7-6 to TRBJ2-1, with 14 bases that match TRBD2. The CDR3 has 17 amino acids. V shed 3 bases and J 8 bases; nucleotides not matched to a gene: 9. Germline CDR1 is SGHVS and CDR2 is FNYEAQ. The CDR3 reads CASSFGTSGSVGDEQFF. In nucleotides, the CDR3 is TGTGCCAGCAGCTTCGGGACTAGCGGGAGCGTCGGCGATGAGCAGTTCTTC.

This clonotype was found a few times. This chain joins TRBV11-3 and TRBJ2-1; either TRBD1 or TRBD2 may supply D (6 bases each). Germline loops: CDR1 SGHNT, CDR2 YENEEA. The CDR3 spans 15 residues. V was pared by 2 bases and J by 8 bases, with 16 bases between. In DNA form, the CDR3 reads TGTGCCAGCAGCTTAAAGGGGGGACTTTTCTATGAGCAGTTCTTC. It encodes CASSLKGGLFYEQFF.

This rearrangement joins TRBV13 to TRBJ2-1; a weak D match, TRBD1 (6 bases). The V end was cut by 5 bases, the J end by 7 bases, with 15 bases between. The CDR3 is 14 residues long. Germline CDR1 is PRHDT and CDR2 is FYEKMQ (reference sequence). In DNA form, the CDR3 reads TGTGCCAGCAGCCAGATCGAGGGGACAAATGAGCAGTTCTTC. As protein: CASSQIEGTNEQFF.